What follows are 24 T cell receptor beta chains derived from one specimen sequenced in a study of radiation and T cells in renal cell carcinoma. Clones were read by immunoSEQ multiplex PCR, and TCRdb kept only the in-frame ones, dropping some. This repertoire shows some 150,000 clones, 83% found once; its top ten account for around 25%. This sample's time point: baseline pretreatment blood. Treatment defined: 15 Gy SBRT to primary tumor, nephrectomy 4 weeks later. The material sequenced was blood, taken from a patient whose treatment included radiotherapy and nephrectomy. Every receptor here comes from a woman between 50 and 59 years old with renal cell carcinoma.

CDR3 sequence: CASSIGTGGYEQYF. CDR3 bases: TGCGCCAGCAGCATAGGGACAGGGGGATACGAGCAGTACTTC. V is TRBV5-1 and J is TRBJ2-7; 11 nucleotides align to TRBD1. The CDR3 covers 14 residues. V was pared by 4 bases and J by 4 bases, with 4 bases of the junction left unmatched. Germline-derived CDR1 and CDR2 are SGHRS and YFSETQ. The full variable domain, in which reference TRBV5-1 and TRBJ2-7 provide the parts outside the CDR3, is KAGVTQTPRYLIKTRGQQVTLSCSPISGHRSVSWYQQTPGQGLQFLFEYFSETQRNKGNFPGRFSGRQFSNSRSEMNVSTLELGDSALYLCASSIGTGGYEQYFGPGTRLTVT.

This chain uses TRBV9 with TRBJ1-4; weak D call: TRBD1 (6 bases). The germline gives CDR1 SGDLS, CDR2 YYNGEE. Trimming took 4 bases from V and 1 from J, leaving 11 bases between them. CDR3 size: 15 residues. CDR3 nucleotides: TGTGCCAGCAGCTTAGGGACATTAACTAATGAAAAACTGTTTTTT. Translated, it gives CASSLGTLTNEKLFF.

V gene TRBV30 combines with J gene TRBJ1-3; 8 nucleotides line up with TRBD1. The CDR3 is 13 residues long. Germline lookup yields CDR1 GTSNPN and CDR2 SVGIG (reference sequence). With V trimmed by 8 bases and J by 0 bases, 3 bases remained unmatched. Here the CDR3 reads CARGQVSGNTIYF. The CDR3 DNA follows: TGTGCCCGGGGACAGGTCTCTGGAAACACCATATATTTT. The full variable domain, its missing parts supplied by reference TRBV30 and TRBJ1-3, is SQTIHQWPATLVQPVGSPLSLECTVEGTSNPNLYWYRQAAGRGLQLLFYSVGIGQISSEVPQNLSASRPQDRQFILSSKKLLLSDSGFYLCARGQVSGNTIYFGEGSWLTVV.

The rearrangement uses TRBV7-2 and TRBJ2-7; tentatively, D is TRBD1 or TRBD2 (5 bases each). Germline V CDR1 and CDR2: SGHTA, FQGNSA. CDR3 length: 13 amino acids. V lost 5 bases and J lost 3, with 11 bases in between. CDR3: CASSRGSNYEQYF. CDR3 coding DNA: TGTGCCAGCAGCCGGGGCTCTAACTACGAGCAGTACTTC.

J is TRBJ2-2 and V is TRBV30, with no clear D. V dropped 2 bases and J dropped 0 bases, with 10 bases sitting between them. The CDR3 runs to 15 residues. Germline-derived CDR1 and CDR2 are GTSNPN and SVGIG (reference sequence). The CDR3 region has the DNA TGTGCCTGGAGTCTCTCGGGCGCGAACACCGGGGAGCTGTTTTTT. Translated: CAWSLSGANTGELFF.

CDR3 sequence: CASGGLLSYGYTF. The CDR3 nucleotides are TGTGCCAGTGGGGGATTGTTGAGCTATGGCTACACCTTC. The chain carries TRBV5-4 and TRBJ1-2, with a weak D call TRBD1 (5 bases). The germline V and J ends were trimmed by 8 bases and 4 bases, with 15 bases remaining between them. Germline V gene data show CDR1 as SGHNT and CDR2 as YYREEE (reference sequence). The CDR3 contains 13 residues.

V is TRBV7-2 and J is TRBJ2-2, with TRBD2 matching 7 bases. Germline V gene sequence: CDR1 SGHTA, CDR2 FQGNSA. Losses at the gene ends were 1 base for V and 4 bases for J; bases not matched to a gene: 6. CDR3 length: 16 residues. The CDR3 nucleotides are TGTGCCAGCAGCTTAGTAGGCGCTAGCGGCACCGGGGAGCTGTTTTTT. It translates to CASSLVGASGTGELFF.

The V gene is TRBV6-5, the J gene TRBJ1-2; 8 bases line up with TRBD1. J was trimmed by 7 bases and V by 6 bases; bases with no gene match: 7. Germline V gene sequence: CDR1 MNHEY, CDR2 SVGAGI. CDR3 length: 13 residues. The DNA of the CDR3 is TGTGCCAGCAGGGGGGACAGGCGGGGTGGCTACACCTTC. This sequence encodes CASRGDRRGGYTF.

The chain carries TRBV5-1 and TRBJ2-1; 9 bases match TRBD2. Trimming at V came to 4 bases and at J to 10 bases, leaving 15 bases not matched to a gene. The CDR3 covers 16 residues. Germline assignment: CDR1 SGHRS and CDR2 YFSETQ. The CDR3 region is CASSPEAGGGAGEQFF. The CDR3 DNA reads TGCGCCAGCAGCCCCGAGGCAGGCGGGGGGGCTGGGGAGCAGTTCTTC.

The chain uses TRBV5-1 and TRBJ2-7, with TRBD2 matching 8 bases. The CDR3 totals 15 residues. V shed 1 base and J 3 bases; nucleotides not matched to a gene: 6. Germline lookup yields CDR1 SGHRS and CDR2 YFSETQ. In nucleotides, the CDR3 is TGCGCCAGCAGCTTGTATCCAACTAGCGGCTACGAGCAGTACTTC. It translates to CASSLYPTSGYEQYF.

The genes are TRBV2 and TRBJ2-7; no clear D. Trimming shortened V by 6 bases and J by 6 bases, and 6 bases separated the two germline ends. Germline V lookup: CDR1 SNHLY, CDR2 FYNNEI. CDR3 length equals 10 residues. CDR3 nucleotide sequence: TGTGCCAGCAGGGCCGGCGAGCAGTACTTC. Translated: CASRAGEQYF. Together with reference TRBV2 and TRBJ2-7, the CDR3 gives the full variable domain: EPEVTQTPSHQVTQMGQEVILRCVPISNHLYFYWYRQILGQKVEFLVSFYNNEISEKSEIFDDQFSVERPDGSNFTLKIRSTKLEDSAMYFCASRAGEQYFGPGTRLTVT.

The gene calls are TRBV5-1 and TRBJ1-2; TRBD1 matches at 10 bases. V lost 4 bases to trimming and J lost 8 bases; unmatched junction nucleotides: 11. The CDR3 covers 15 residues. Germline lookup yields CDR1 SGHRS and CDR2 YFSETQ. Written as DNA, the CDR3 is TGCGCCAGCAGCCGGCGACAGGGGGCGCCTGAGGGCTACACCTTC. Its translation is CASSRRQGAPEGYTF.

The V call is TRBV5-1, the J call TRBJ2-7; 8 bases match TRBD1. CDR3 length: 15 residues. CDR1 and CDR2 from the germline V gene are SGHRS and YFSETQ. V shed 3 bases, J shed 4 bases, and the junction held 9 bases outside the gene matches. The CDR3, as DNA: TGCGCCAGCAGCTCGGGACAGGCAATTTCGTACGAGCAGTACTTC. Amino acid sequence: CASSSGQAISYEQYF.

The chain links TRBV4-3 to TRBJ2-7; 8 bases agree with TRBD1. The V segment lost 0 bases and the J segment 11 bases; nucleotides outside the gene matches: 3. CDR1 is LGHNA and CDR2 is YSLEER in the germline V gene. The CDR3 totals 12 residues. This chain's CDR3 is CASSQDQGAKYF. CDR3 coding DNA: TGCGCCAGCAGCCAAGATCAGGGGGCGAAGTACTTC.

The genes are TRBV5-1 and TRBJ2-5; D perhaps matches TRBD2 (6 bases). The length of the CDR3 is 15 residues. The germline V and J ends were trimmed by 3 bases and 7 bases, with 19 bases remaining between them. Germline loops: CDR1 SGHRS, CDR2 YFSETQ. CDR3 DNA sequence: TGCGCCAGCAGCTCCTCCGACGGCGGGGAAGGGACCCAGTACTTC. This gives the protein CASSSSDGGEGTQYF. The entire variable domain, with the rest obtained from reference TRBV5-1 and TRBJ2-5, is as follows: KAGVTQTPRYLIKTRGQQVTLSCSPISGHRSVSWYQQTPGQGLQFLFEYFSETQRNKGNFPGRFSGRQFSNSRSEMNVSTLELGDSALYLCASSSSDGGEGTQYFGPGTRLLVL.

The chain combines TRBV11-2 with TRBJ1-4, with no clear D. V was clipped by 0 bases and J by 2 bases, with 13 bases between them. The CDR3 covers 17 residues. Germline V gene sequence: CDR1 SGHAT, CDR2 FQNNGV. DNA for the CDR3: TGTGCCAGCAGCTTAGAATGGGGATATACTACTAATGAAAAACTGTTTTTT. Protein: CASSLEWGYTTNEKLFF.

For the CDR3, the DNA is TGTGCCAGCAGCCTCGGTGGGGCTAATGAAAAACTGTTTTTT. Amino acids: CASSLGGANEKLFF. This rearrangement joins TRBV5-4 to TRBJ1-4; D not resolved. V was clipped by 4 bases and J by 3 bases, with 10 bases between them. The length of the CDR3 is 14 residues. Germline CDR1 and CDR2: SGHNT and YYREEE (reference sequence).

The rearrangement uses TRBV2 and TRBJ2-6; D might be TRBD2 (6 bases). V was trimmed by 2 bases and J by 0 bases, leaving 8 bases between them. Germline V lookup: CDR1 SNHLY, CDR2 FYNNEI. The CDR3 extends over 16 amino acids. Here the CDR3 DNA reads TGTGCCAGCAGTGAAATCGGGAGCTCTGGGGCCAACGTCCTGACTTTC. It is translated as CASSEIGSSGANVLTF.

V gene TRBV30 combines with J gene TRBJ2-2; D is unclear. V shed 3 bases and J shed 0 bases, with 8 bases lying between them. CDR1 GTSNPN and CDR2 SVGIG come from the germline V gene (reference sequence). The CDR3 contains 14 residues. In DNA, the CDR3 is TGTGCCTGGAGGCAGTGGGCGAACACCGGGGAGCTGTTTTTT. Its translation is CAWRQWANTGELFF.

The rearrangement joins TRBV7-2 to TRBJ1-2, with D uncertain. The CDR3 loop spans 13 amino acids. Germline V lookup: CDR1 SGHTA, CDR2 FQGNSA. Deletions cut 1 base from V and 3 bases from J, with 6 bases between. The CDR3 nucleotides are TGTGCCAGCAGCTTAGGGACGGACTATGGCTACACCTTC. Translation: CASSLGTDYGYTF.

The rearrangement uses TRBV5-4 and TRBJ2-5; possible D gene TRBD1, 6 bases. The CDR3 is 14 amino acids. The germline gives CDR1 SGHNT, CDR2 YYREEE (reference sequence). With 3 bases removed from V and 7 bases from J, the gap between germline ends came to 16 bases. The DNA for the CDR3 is TGTGCCAGCAGCTCCGGCGGGCCAGGGGTGACCCAGTACTTC. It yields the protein CASSSGGPGVTQYF.

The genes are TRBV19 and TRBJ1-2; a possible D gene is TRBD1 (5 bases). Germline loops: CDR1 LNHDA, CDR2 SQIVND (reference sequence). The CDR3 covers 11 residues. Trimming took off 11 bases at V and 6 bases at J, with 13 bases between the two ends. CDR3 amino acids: CAGGTGNGYTF. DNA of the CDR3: TGTGCCGGCGGGACGGGCAATGGCTACACCTTC.

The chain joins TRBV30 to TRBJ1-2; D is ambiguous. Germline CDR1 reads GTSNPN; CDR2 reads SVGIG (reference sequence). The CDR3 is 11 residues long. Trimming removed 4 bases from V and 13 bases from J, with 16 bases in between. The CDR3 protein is CAWITATVRTF. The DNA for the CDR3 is TGTGCCTGGATCACAGCGACGGTGCGCACCTTC. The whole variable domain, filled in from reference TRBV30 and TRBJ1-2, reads SQTIHQWPATLVQPVGSPLSLECTVEGTSNPNLYWYRQAAGRGLQLLFYSVGIGQISSEVPQNLSASRPQDRQFILSSKKLLLSDSGFYLCAWITATVRTFGSGTRLTVV.

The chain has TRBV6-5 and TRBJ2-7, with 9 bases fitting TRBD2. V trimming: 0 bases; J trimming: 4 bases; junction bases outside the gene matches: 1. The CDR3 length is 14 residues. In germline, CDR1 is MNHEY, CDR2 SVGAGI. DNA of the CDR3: TGTGCCAGCAGTTACTCTAGCGGGAGTTACGAGCAGTACTTC. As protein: CASSYSSGSYEQYF.